This is a list of T cell receptor beta chains from one sample in a study of prognosis after radiotherapy for stage I lung cancer. TCRdb redid the calling of the multiplex PCR reads with MiXCR, one entry per CDR3 protein. The sample lists some 13,000 distinct CDR3 sequences; 47% were seen once. The sample in question was PBMCs, obtained before or after stereotactic body radiation therapy (not recorded which). These receptors were obtained from a donor over 45 with non-small cell lung cancer. The CDR3 runs from the conserved cysteine through the conserved F or W. The D gene is left open where the match is weak. A clone size is listed for some rows: how often the clone was seen (once, few, many), or a class if it is expanded.

d_call,v_call,j_call,clone_size,cdr3_aa,cdr3_nt
.,TRBV3-1,TRBJ1-5,medium-sized,CASSQGGAQPQHF,TGTGCCAGCAGCCAAGGCGGGGCTCAGCCCCAGCATTTT
.,TRBV5-1,TRBJ2-3,.,CASSLGGPSTDTQYF,TGCGCCAGCAGCTTGGGGGGGCCTAGCACAGATACGCAGTATTTT
TRBD2,TRBV20-1,TRBJ2-1,.,CSFIFGLAGFFPYNEQFF,TGCAGCTTCATATTCGGACTAGCGGGCTTCTTCCCCTACAATGAGCAGTTCTTC
.,TRBV27,TRBJ2-7,medium-sized,CASRAYTGSYEQYF,TGTGCCAGCAGAGCCTACACAGGGTCCTACGAGCAGTACTTC
TRBD2,TRBV20-1,TRBJ2-1,medium-sized,CSARVIGLEYNEQFF,TGCAGTGCTAGAGTAATAGGACTAGAATACAATGAGCAGTTCTTC
.,TRBV12-3/TRBV12-4,TRBJ2-7,medium-sized,CASSLNSQSYEQYF,TGTGCCAGCAGTTTAAACAGCCAGTCCTACGAGCAGTACTTC
.,TRBV28,TRBJ1-5,many,CASSSDSNQPQHF,TGTGCCAGCAGTTCGGATAGCAATCAGCCCCAGCATTTT
.,TRBV7-8,TRBJ1-6,medium-sized,CASSLGGGNSPLHF,TGTGCCAGCAGCTTAGGTGGGGGAAATTCACCCCTCCACTTT
TRBD2,TRBV29-1,TRBJ2-5,.,CSVAGLAGVGGEAQYF,TGCAGCGTTGCTGGGCTAGCGGGAGTGGGCGGTGAGGCCCAGTACTTC
TRBD1,TRBV7-9,TRBJ1-4,.,CASSLPGQFSTNEKLFF,TGTGCCAGCAGCTTACCGGGACAGTTTTCAACTAATGAAAAACTGTTTTTT
TRBD2,TRBV5-4,TRBJ2-1,many,CASSLGGRLDNEQFF,TGTGCCAGCAGCTTGGGCGGGAGGTTAGACAATGAGCAGTTCTTC
.,TRBV6-2/TRBV6-3,TRBJ2-1,medium-sized,CASRTGLTRNEQFF,TGTGCCAGCAGGACTGGACTAACTCGCAATGAGCAGTTCTTC
TRBD2,TRBV30,TRBJ2-2,.,CAWSFGREDTGELFF,TGTGCCTGGAGCTTCGGGCGGGAGGACACCGGGGAGCTGTTTTTT
.,TRBV11-3,TRBJ1-1,many,CASSLDWAGETFF,TGTGCCAGCAGCTTAGATTGGGCGGGCGAAACTTTCTTT
TRBD1,TRBV5-1,TRBJ2-3,large,CASHPGQGYADTQYF,TGCGCCAGCCATCCGGGACAGGGTTACGCAGATACGCAGTATTTT
.,TRBV6-9,TRBJ2-5,.,CASSYLGWQETKYF,TGTGCCAGCAGTTACTTGGGCTGGCAAGAGACAAAGTACTTC
.,TRBV7-9,TRBJ2-7,many,CASSLSSGTRYSYEQYF,TGTGCCAGCAGCTTATCAAGCGGGACAAGATACTCCTACGAGCAGTACTTC
.,TRBV5-1,TRBJ2-7,medium-sized,CASSLDRTGEQYF,TGCGCCAGCAGCTTAGACAGAACTGGCGAGCAGTACTTC
.,TRBV5-5,TRBJ2-4,many,CASSLEGLAKNIQYF,TGTGCCAGCAGCTTGGAAGGGTTAGCCAAAAACATTCAGTACTTC
.,TRBV27,TRBJ1-2,many,CASSLGGGTYGYTF,TGTGCCAGCAGTTTAGGAGGGGGGACCTATGGCTACACCTTC
.,TRBV12-3/TRBV12-4,TRBJ1-6,.,CASSLSGGVSPLHF,TGTGCCAGCAGTTTATCCGGAGGGGTATCACCCCTCCACTTT
TRBD1,TRBV27,TRBJ2-7,medium-sized,CASSLYRGMYEQYF,TGTGCCAGCAGTTTATACAGGGGTATGTACGAGCAGTACTTC
.,TRBV5-6,TRBJ2-2,.,CASSWSGTGELFF,TGTGCCAGCAGCTGGTCGGGCACCGGGGAGCTGTTTTTT
.,TRBV2,TRBJ2-1,.,CASRGRDYNEQFF,TGTGCCAGCAGGGGACGGGACTACAATGAGCAGTTCTTC
TRBD1,TRBV28,TRBJ1-2,medium-sized,CASSGQGNYGYTF,TGTGCCAGCAGTGGACAGGGGAACTATGGCTACACCTTC
TRBD1,TRBV27,TRBJ1-1,many,CASRPGTVNTEAFF,TGTGCCAGCAGACCCGGGACAGTGAACACTGAAGCTTTCTTT
.,TRBV20-1,TRBJ1-6,medium-sized,CSGGSGNSPLHF,TGCAGTGGAGGTTCAGGGAATTCACCCCTCCACTTT
.,TRBV10-3,TRBJ2-3,.,CAISVTDTDTQYF,TGTGCCATCAGTGTAACAGACACAGATACGCAGTATTTT
.,TRBV11-2,TRBJ2-1,.,CASSLAPTPRVRGNEQFF,TGTGCCAGCAGCTTAGCTCCTACTCCCCGGGTTCGGGGGAATGAGCAGTTCTTC
.,TRBV20-1,TRBJ2-7,many,CSAEKGVGSSDEQYF,TGCAGTGCTGAGAAGGGGGTAGGGTCTTCGGACGAGCAGTACTTC
TRBD2,TRBV30,TRBJ2-1,.,CAWSVGRVSSGNEQFF,TGTGCCTGGAGTGTGGGGAGGGTGAGTTCGGGCAATGAGCAGTTCTTC
.,TRBV12-5,TRBJ1-1,.,CASGTGQATEAFF,TGTGCTAGTGGTACGGGACAAGCTACTGAAGCTTTCTTT
TRBD2,TRBV20-1,TRBJ2-1,medium-sized,CSAKRGLAGAYNEQFF,TGCAGTGCGAAGAGAGGACTAGCGGGAGCCTACAATGAGCAGTTCTTC
.,TRBV10-3,TRBJ2-3,.,CAISTGPTDTQYF,TGTGCCATCAGTACAGGACCCACAGATACGCAGTATTTT
.,TRBV5-1,TRBJ2-3,many,CASSLGLTGDTQYF,TGCGCCAGCAGCTTGGGGCTAACCGGGGATACGCAGTATTTT
TRBD1,TRBV18,TRBJ1-2,medium-sized,CASSPNGRGLRGYTF,TGTGCCAGCTCACCCAACGGGAGGGGGCTACGAGGCTACACCTTC
TRBD1,TRBV30,TRBJ2-4,.,CAWNGQGVVNIQYF,TGTGCCTGGAATGGTCAGGGGGTCGTAAACATTCAGTACTTC
.,TRBV6-2/TRBV6-3,TRBJ2-7,once,CASSYSGREQYF,TGTGCCAGCAGTTACTCTGGCCGCGAGCAGTACTTC
.,TRBV27,TRBJ2-2,.,CASLSIPPAPGELFF,TGTGCCAGTTTATCGATCCCACCAGCCCCCGGGGAGCTGTTTTTT